This T cell receptor beta chain derives from a study of T cells in Graves' hyperthyroidism and ophthalmopathy. The wider study: It was at initial diagnosis, before any treatment, that peripheral blood was collected.

The ends were cut back, 8 bases at V and 4 bases at J, with 15 bases in the middle. CDR3 size: 14 residues. CDR1 is SNHLY, CDR2 FYNNEI, per germline. Patients aged 18 to 65 had newly diagnosed hyperthyroidism lasting under 2 months. Exclusion followed for patients with uncontrolled infection, other autoimmune disease, pregnancy or lactation. Study-level results: Appearing also in blood were most of the thyroid clonotypes expanded above 0.001.

This clonotype was recorded at least ten times. Its antigen is unknown. TCR beta CDR3 region amplification was performed from RNA transcripts. A set of HTBI primers served as the primers for a first-round RT-PCR of the TCR CDR3. One entry per CDR3 protein, called by TCRdb with MiXCR from the multiplex PCR reads. The sample lists approximately 300,000 distinct CDR3 sequences, roughly 15% occurring once. This clonotype was sampled from a man in his thirties or forties with Graves' hyperthyroidism. The chain recombines TRBV2 with TRBJ2-1, with a tentative D call TRBD1 (6 bases). Sequences were obtained from blood. CDR3 residues: CASLYRDTYNEQFF. The CDR3 coding sequence is TGTGCCAGCCTTTACCGGGACACTTACAATGAGCAGTTCTTC.